This is a list of T cell receptor beta chains from one sample in a study of shared clonotypes between healthy human individuals. This table comes from immunoSEQ multiplex PCR, and its TCRdb copy is limited to in-frame clones, with some not included. Here the sample spans under 600,000 clones, about three quarters being singletons. The material sequenced was PBMCs. These receptors were obtained from a woman in her thirties or forties in good health. Some clones in this sample may be carry-over from other donors' samples. The CDR3 runs from the conserved cysteine through the conserved F or W. Each record gives: D gene, J gene, V gene, clone size, CDR3 DNA, CDR3 protein. The D gene is left open where the match is weak. The size field is filled for only some rows; it gives once, few, many or a size class.

TRBD1 | TRBJ1-4 | TRBV25-1 | - | TGTGCCAGCAGGTCCGGGACAGGGGAAGAAAAACTGTTTTTT | CASRSGTGEEKLFF
- | TRBJ1-5 | TRBV6-1 | - | TGTGCCAGCAGTGAAGAAGTGAGGAGGATAGCAGGCAATAGCAATCAGCCCCAGCATTTT | CASSEEVRRIAGNSNQPQHF
- | TRBJ1-5 | TRBV6-1 | - | TGTGCCAGCAGTGAAGCCGGGGCAGCCAATCAGCCCCAGCATTTT | CASSEAGAANQPQHF
TRBD1 | TRBJ1-4 | TRBV27 | - | TGTGCCAGCAGGAGGACAGGGGGTAATGAAAAACTGTTTTTT | CASRRTGGNEKLFF
- | TRBJ2-5 | TRBV7-7 | - | TGTGCCAGCAGCCCCCAGACCGTGGAGACCCAGTACTTC | CASSPQTVETQYF
- | TRBJ2-7 | TRBV11-1 | - | TGTGCCAGCAGCTTAGCGCAGGGAGGCACCTACGAGCAGTACTTC | CASSLAQGGTYEQYF
- | TRBJ2-7 | TRBV11-2 | - | TGTGCCAGCAGCCAGACGCTAGCGTACGAGCAGTACTTC | CASSQTLAYEQYF
TRBD2 | TRBJ2-7 | TRBV7-2 | - | TGTGCCAGCAGCTCTTGGACTAGTTCCTACGAGCAGTACTTC | CASSSWTSSYEQYF
- | TRBJ2-3 | TRBV7-9 | - | TGTGCCAGCAGCCTCCAGCGGGACAGGGATACGCAGTATTTT | CASSLQRDRDTQYF
- | TRBJ2-1 | TRBV5-5 | - | TGTGCCAGCAGCTTCCGGGACTGGGACAATGAGCAGTTCTTC | CASSFRDWDNEQFF
- | TRBJ1-5 | TRBV11-2 | - | TGTGCCAGCAGCTTAGAACAGGGTCGGCCCCAGCATTTT | CASSLEQGRPQHF
- | TRBJ2-7 | TRBV4-3 | once | TGCGCCAGCAGCCAACGAGGGGGCTCCTACGAGCAGTACTTC | CASSQRGGSYEQYF
- | TRBJ2-5 | TRBV5-6 | - | TGTGCCAGCAGCTTGGGACCTCTGGGAGAGGCGACCCAGTACTTC | CASSLGPLGEATQYF
- | TRBJ1-2 | TRBV27 | - | TGTGCCAGCAGTTTTGGAAGTGGAGATGGCTACACCTTC | CASSFGSGDGYTF
- | TRBJ2-2 | TRBV18 | few | TGTGCCAGCTCACCCCTCGGTGGTAGCGAGACCGGGGAGCTGTTTTTT | CASSPLGGSETGELFF
TRBD1 | TRBJ1-1 | TRBV28 | - | TGTGCCAGCAGTTTCCCCGGGACAGGGGTAAACACTGAAGCTTTCTTT | CASSFPGTGVNTEAFF
TRBD2 | TRBJ2-1 | TRBV6-1 | many | TGTGCCAGCACGCGGGAGGGAGGCAACTACAATGAGCAGTTCTTC | CASTREGGNYNEQFF
- | TRBJ1-1 | TRBV28 | - | TGTGCCAGCACCCGCAACAGCGGCACTGAAGCTTTCTTT | CASTRNSGTEAFF
- | TRBJ2-7 | TRBV5-5 | - | TGTGCCAGCAGCCTCACCCCAGACAGGTACTACGAGCAGTACTTC | CASSLTPDRYYEQYF
- | TRBJ1-2 | TRBV27 | - | TGTGCCAGCAGTTTCTCGCGGGGCTATGGCTACACCTTC | CASSFSRGYGYTF
- | TRBJ1-4 | TRBV2 | - | TGTGCCAGCAGTGAGGGTGTTCGTGAAAAACTGTTTTTT | CASSEGVREKLFF
TRBD1 | TRBJ2-1 | TRBV7-6 | - | TGTGCCAGCAGCTCCACCACCGGGACAGGGAATGAGCAGTTCTTC | CASSSTTGTGNEQFF
TRBD2 | TRBJ2-3 | TRBV2 | - | TGTGCCAGCAGCCTGGCCCCCCTAGCGGGACGCACAGATACGCAGTATTTT | CASSLAPLAGRTDTQYF
- | TRBJ2-1 | TRBV5-4 | - | TGTGCCAGCAGCTTAGGAGGTCTGACCTACAATGAGCAGTTCTTC | CASSLGGLTYNEQFF
TRBD2 | TRBJ2-7 | TRBV5-1 | - | TGCGCCAGCAGCTTGGGCCCCGCGCGTAGCGGGAGATACGAGCAGTACTTC | CASSLGPARSGRYEQYF
- | TRBJ1-2 | TRBV28 | - | TGTGCCAGCAGTTACGTGGTACGGCGAAACTATGGCTACACCTTC | CASSYVVRRNYGYTF
TRBD1 | TRBJ2-7 | TRBV28 | - | TGTGCCAGCAGATCGGGACAGGAGCACGAGCAGTACTTC | CASRSGQEHEQYF
TRBD1 | TRBJ2-7 | TRBV5-1 | - | TGCGCCAGCAGCGGGGGACAGGGTGGCGAGCAGTACTTC | CASSGGQGGEQYF
- | TRBJ2-3 | TRBV7-2 | - | TGTGCCAGCAGCTTAGCCCTTACGGCCACAGATACGCAGTATTTT | CASSLALTATDTQYF
- | TRBJ1-2 | TRBV6-6 | once | TGTGCCAGCAGCCCGGTCTTGGGCTACACCTTC | CASSPVLGYTF
- | TRBJ2-7 | TRBV7-7 | - | TGTGCCAGCAGCCCCCTCCAGGGCTACGAGCAGTACTTC | CASSPLQGYEQYF
TRBD2 | TRBJ2-5 | TRBV18 | - | TGTGCCAGCTCACCCCGGGAGGGGTACCAAGAGACCCAGTACTTC | CASSPREGYQETQYF
TRBD2 | TRBJ2-7 | TRBV11-2 | - | TGTGCCAGCAGCAGTAGCGGGAGCTCCTACGAGCAGTACTTC | CASSSSGSSYEQYF
TRBD2 | TRBJ2-3 | TRBV9 | - | TGTGCCAGCAGCGTAGTGGGGGGAGGGCCTTCAACAGATACGCAGTATTTT | CASSVVGGGPSTDTQYF
- | TRBJ2-7 | TRBV7-2 | - | TGTGCCAGCAGCTCCGGGCCGGGAAGCTACGAGCAGTACTTC | CASSSGPGSYEQYF
- | TRBJ2-7 | TRBV5-1 | many | TGCGCCAGCAGCTGGGACCGAGGGGACGAGCAGTACTTC | CASSWDRGDEQYF
TRBD2 | TRBJ2-7 | TRBV5-8 | once | TGTGCCAGCAGCTTGGCAAAGGCGGGAGGGCGTAGGTACGAGCAGTACTTC | CASSLAKAGGRRYEQYF